These 16 T cell receptor beta chains were sequenced from one sample in a study of cytomegalovirus exposure and HLA in healthy donors. PCR primers comprised 60 Vbeta and 13 Jbeta primers. The method was immunoSEQ multiplex PCR; TCRdb's version includes in-frame clones alone and lacks a portion of them. Among under 200,000 clones, more than 9.5% were seen once, and the ten largest hold over 6.5%. The sequenced sample was PBMCs. All receptors derive from a man aged 50-60 years in good health and CMV-seropositive.

This clone has only a few counts. The chain recombines TRBV6-1 with TRBJ2-7, with 13 bases fitting TRBD2. This CDR3 has 15 amino acids. Germline values: CDR1 MNHNS, CDR2 SASEGT. With V trimmed by 5 bases and J by 7 bases, 8 bases remained unmatched. CDR3 in amino acids: CASSPGLAGVLEQYV. CDR3 DNA: TGTGCCAGCAGTCCCGGACTAGCGGGGGTCCTGGAGCAGTACGTC.

This clone has only a few counts. CDR3 DNA: TGTGCCAGCTCACCTAACTCGGGGGGTAGCAATCAGCCCCAGCATTTT. Its translation is CASSPNSGGSNQPQHF. This chain links TRBV18 with TRBJ1-5; possibly TRBD1 for D (5 bases). The V gene lost 3 bases and the J gene lost 0 bases, with 12 bases spanning the gap. The CDR3 length is 16 residues. The germline V gene has CDR1 KGHSH and CDR2 LQKENI.

This clone was seen a few times. The CDR3 nucleotides are TGTGCCAGCAGAGGGGCAGGGTTCGGCTATGGCTACACCTTC. Its protein product is CASRGAGFGYGYTF. The gene calls are TRBV6-5 and TRBJ1-2; tentatively, D is TRBD1 (5 bases). From germline, CDR1 is MNHEY and CDR2 SVGAGI. The ends were cut back, 6 bases at V and 4 bases at J, with 15 bases in the middle. The CDR3 runs to 14 residues.

Regarding this clone: One end of the junction varies from germline; a read error may be responsible. V usage is TRBV2 and J usage is TRBJ1-1; D ambiguous. This CDR3 contains 12 residues. Germline V CDR1 and CDR2: SNHLY, FYNNEI. The CDR3 DNA is TGTGCCAGCACTGAAGGGCCCCTGAAAGCTTTCTTT. Its protein product is CASTEGPLKAFF.

This chain uses TRBV30 with TRBJ2-2; D is possibly TRBD1 (6 bases). CDR1 and CDR2 (germline): GTSNPN, SVGIG (reference sequence). This CDR3 spans 14 amino acids. V was shortened by 4 bases and J by 6 bases, with 15 bases between the two germline ends. The chain's CDR3 is CAWTGTQRAGELFF. For the CDR3, the DNA is TGTGCCTGGACCGGGACACAGCGTGCCGGGGAGCTGTTTTTT.

The J gene is TRBJ1-5, the V gene TRBV6-6; 8 positions match TRBD1. The CDR3 has 16 amino acids. The germline V gene encodes CDR1 MNHNY and CDR2 SVGAGI (reference sequence). Losses at the gene ends were 8 bases for V and 7 bases for J; bases not matched to a gene: 16. This chain's CDR3 is CASDTSPGGERQPQHF. Written as DNA, the CDR3 is TGTGCCAGCGACACGTCCCCAGGGGGCGAAAGACAGCCCCAGCATTTT.

Only a few counts were recorded for this clone. The chain joins TRBV27 to TRBJ2-5; weak D call: TRBD2 (7 bases). Trimming stripped 5 bases from V and 6 bases from J, with 16 bases between. Germline values: CDR1 MNHEY, CDR2 SMNVEV (reference sequence). This CDR3 spans 14 amino acids. CDR3 bases: TGTGCCAGCAGTCCCTGGGACGGGGGGCAGACCCAGTACTTC. It specifies CASSPWDGGQTQYF.

This clone has more than one count but fewer than ten. The chain couples TRBV6-5 to TRBJ2-1, with TRBD2 matching over 8 bases. J was trimmed by 8 bases and V by 5 bases; bases with no gene match: 8. The CDR3 totals 14 residues. Germline V gene lookup returns CDR1 MNHEY and CDR2 SVGAGI. The CDR3 region has the DNA TGTGCCAGCAGTCCCCCGGGACTAGTGGATGAGCAGTTCTTC. Protein product: CASSPPGLVDEQFF.

This clone turned up a few times. This chain uses TRBV6-1 with TRBJ1-1; no clear D. Germline V gene sequence: CDR1 MNHNS, CDR2 SASEGT. The V gene lost 7 bases and the J gene lost 5 bases, with 14 bases spanning the gap. There are 13 residues in the CDR3. CDR3 loop: CASTEGWVTEAFF. The CDR3 nucleotides read TGTGCCAGCACCGAGGGTTGGGTGACTGAAGCTTTCTTT.

This rearrangement joins TRBV7-2 to TRBJ2-3, with TRBD2 matching over 10 bases. Looked up from germline, CDR1 is SGHTA and CDR2 is FQGNSA. The CDR3 is made up of 15 amino acids. The V segment lost 5 bases and the J segment 7 bases; nucleotides outside the gene matches: 9. The CDR3 bases are TGTGCCAGCAGCCCTAGCGGGGGCGGGTCTAATACGCAGTATTTT. Protein sequence: CASSPSGGGSNTQYF.

This clone was found a few times. The chain joins TRBV2 to TRBJ1-4; a weak D match, TRBD1 (6 bases). Trimming shortened V by 0 bases and J by 7 bases, and 15 bases separated the two germline ends. Germline V CDR1 and CDR2: SNHLY, FYNNEI. This CDR3 is built from 16 residues. The CDR3 coding sequence is TGTGCCAGCAGTGAAGCCCAGCAGGGGTGGACTGAAAAACTGTTTTTT. Encoded protein: CASSEAQQGWTEKLFF.

This chain connects TRBV2 to TRBJ2-3; the D gene is possibly TRBD1 (6 bases). Germline-derived CDR1 and CDR2 are SNHLY and FYNNEI. The CDR3 length is 14 residues. Trimming took 7 bases from V and 2 from J, leaving 13 bases between them. The CDR3 loop is CASNRGRLTDTQYF. In DNA, the CDR3 is TGTGCCAGCAATAGGGGGAGACTCACAGATACGCAGTATTTT. The full variable domain, with the rest looked up from reference TRBV2 and TRBJ2-3, is EPEVTQTPSHQVTQMGQEVILRCVPISNHLYFYWYRQILGQKVEFLVSFYNNEISEKSEIFDDQFSVERPDGSNFTLKIRSTKLEDSAMYFCASNRGRLTDTQYFGPGTRLTVL.

The V call is TRBV9, the J call TRBJ2-5; 8 bases match TRBD2. With V trimmed by 3 bases and J by 3 bases, 4 bases remained unmatched. The CDR3 spans 14 residues. Germline CDR1 SGDLS, CDR2 YYNGEE. CDR3 in DNA: TGTGCCAGCAGCGCTACTAGCGGCAAAGAGACCCAGTACTTC. It translates to CASSATSGKETQYF. Full variable domain (missing parts from reference TRBV9 and TRBJ2-5): DSGVTQTPKHLITATGQRVTLRCSPRSGDLSVYWYQQSLDQGLQFLIQYYNGEERAKGNILERFSAQQFPDLHSELNLSSLELGDSALYFCASSATSGKETQYFGPGTRLLVL.

This clone has a handful of counts. This sequence joins TRBV30 and TRBJ1-2; D is unclear. Per the germline V gene, CDR1 is GTSNPN and CDR2 is SVGIG (reference sequence). Trimming removed 0 bases from V and 6 bases from J, with 8 bases in between. This CDR3 has 12 residues. This chain's CDR3 is CAWSVGVNGYTF. The DNA of the CDR3 is TGTGCCTGGAGTGTAGGAGTCAATGGCTACACCTTC.

V is TRBV5-4 and J is TRBJ2-7; TRBD1 matches 9 bases. The CDR3 sequence is 13 residues long. The germline V gene has CDR1 SGHNT and CDR2 YYREEE (reference sequence). With V trimmed by 3 bases and J by 5 bases, 3 bases remained unmatched. CDR3 DNA: TGTGCCAGCAGCTGGGACAGGGAGGACGAGCAGTACGTC. Residues: CASSWDREDEQYV.

Only a few counts were recorded for this clone. The chain carries TRBV28 and TRBJ2-4; 8 bases fit TRBD2. Losses at the gene ends were 6 bases for V and 2 bases for J; bases not matched to a gene: 18. Germline values: CDR1 MDHEN, CDR2 SYDVKM. The CDR3 runs 19 residues. This chain's CDR3 is CASSRTSSGGARTKNIQYF. CDR3 nucleotides: TGTGCCAGCAGCCGAACCTCTTCCGGGGGGGCTAGGACCAAAAACATTCAGTACTTC.